This T cell receptor (beta chain) came from a study of T cell repertoires in cytomegalovirus infection (dated by TCRdb to between 2018 and 2020). Study-wide context: Because public TCR beta signatures pointed to carriage of CMV infection together with the matching HLA type, the HLA type of each donor mattered for the analysis. Study-level results and caveats: In the ex vivo response, HLA-C-restricted CMV-specific TCR beta clonotypes were dominant, and in two of eight donors the single most frequent clonotype came from this HLA-C-restricted group. In both this cohort and an independent cohort of more than 350 donors, the cumulative frequency of public TCR beta family members distinguished carriers of CMV infection plus the relevant HLA type.

CDR1 and CDR2 are read off the germline V gene as SGHDT and YYEEEE. The CDR3 covers 14 residues, taking in both the cysteine and the phenylalanine. Of all the DNA, just the CDR3 is kept, 42 bases in frame from base 1. At the junction V is shortened by 5 bases and J by 3 bases, with 14 bases in between. Comment on this clonotype: The antigen it binds to is not known. No base-level quality is on record; no much larger clone is a single base apart.

TCRdb shows the sequencer as Illumina HiSeq 1500. In-frame beta chains were kept once TCRdb had trimmed the public reads at Q25 with fastp and called clones with MiXCR. Entries that share a CDR3 protein sequence are merged under the most common genes and DNA. This sample gives around 740,000 distinct CDR3 sequences in total; 35% to 45% of them show up just once. Around 2.6% of the sample lies in the top ten. The TCR was taken from a human donor in good health (CMV status not recorded). Some clones in this sample may be carry-over from other donors' samples. The rearrangement joined TRBV5-6 to TRBJ1-2; 5 matching bases give a weak D call of TRBD1. Material: PBMCs. CDR3 region: CASRLLPGDYGYTF. The nucleotide sequence reads TGTGCCAGCAGATTGCTCCCGGGGGACTATGGCTACACCTTC.